This TCR beta chain was sequenced during a study of control samples from healthy donors and cancer patients. This clone was recorded only once. Only in-frame clones appear in the TCRdb table, and some are missing; sequencing was by immunoSEQ multiplex PCR. The sample carries 150,000 or so clones, about 94% recorded once. Sequenced sample: blood. The source is a man in his forties in good health.

The CDR3 spells CASRDGQAINEKLFF. In DNA form, the CDR3 reads TGTGCCAGCAGAGATGGACAGGCCATTAATGAAAAACTGTTTTTT. This chain uses TRBV5-6 with TRBJ1-4; TRBD1 matches 7 bases. The CDR3 runs 15 residues. Trimming cost V 5 bases and J 4 bases; bases outside gene matches: 8. The V gene's germline CDR1 is SGHDT and CDR2 YYEEEE.